Listed below are T cell receptor beta chains from one sample, sequenced in a study of cytomegalovirus exposure and HLA in healthy donors. The repertoire was sequenced with immunoSEQ multiplex PCR; TCRdb's copy has only in-frame clones and lacks some. The sample holds 90,000 or so clones; about 79% are singletons and the top ten take roughly 3.8%. The sample comprised PBMCs. These receptor sequences come from a man aged 50-59 years in good health and CMV-seronegative. Both conserved end residues are part of each CDR3. Each record gives: J gene, V gene, CDR3 length, D gene, clone size, CDR3 DNA, CDR3 protein. The D gene is left open where the match is weak. Clone size is not always given. Where it is, it says once, few, many or a class for expanded clones.

>TRBJ1-5|TRBV5-8|14|TRBD1|.
TGTGCCAGCAACATCCAGGGGGCCAATCAGCCCCAGCATTTT
CASNIQGANQPQHF
>TRBJ1-1|TRBV6-5|13|.|.
TGTGCCAGCAGTCGTCACAGGGAATCTGAAGCTTTCTTT
CASSRHRESEAFF
>TRBJ1-4|TRBV28|16|.|.
TGTGCCAGCTCCCCCCAGGGGACCGCAACTAATGAAAAACTGTTTTTT
CASSPQGTATNEKLFF
>TRBJ2-2|TRBV5-1|15|.|.
TGCGCCAGCAGCGCCTTTCTGGGAGGCACCGGGGAGCTGTTTTTT
CASSAFLGGTGELFF
>TRBJ2-3|TRBV19|14|TRBD2|.
TGTGCCAGTAGCAGCGGGAGGCTCACAGATACGCAGTATTTT
CASSSGRLTDTQYF
>TRBJ2-7|TRBV5-5|16|TRBD2|.
TGTGCCAGCAGCCGCGGGACTAGCGGAGGCATCTACGAGCAGTACTTC
CASSRGTSGGIYEQYF
>TRBJ1-4|TRBV18|15|.|.
TGTGCCAGCTCACCCACAGCCTACACTAATGAAAAACTGTTTTTT
CASSPTAYTNEKLFF
>TRBJ1-1|TRBV7-2|14|.|.
TGTGCCAGCAGCTTAACAGTCCAGAACACTGAAGCTTTCTTT
CASSLTVQNTEAFF
>TRBJ1-1|TRBV7-9|13|TRBD1|once
TGTTCCAGCAGCCCACAGGGGGTCACTGAAGCTTTCTTT
CSSSPQGVTEAFF
>TRBJ2-3|TRBV19|14|.|few
TGTGCCAGTAGTCGCGATAGCGGCACAGATACGCAGTATTTT
CASSRDSGTDTQYF
>TRBJ1-2|TRBV6-5|15|TRBD1|few
TGTGCCAGCAGTCTGAGGGGACAGGGGGTCTATGGCTACACCTTC
CASSLRGQGVYGYTF
>TRBJ1-1|TRBV27|14|.|.
TGTGCCAGCAGCCCCTTTGAAACGGGCACTGAAGCTTTCTTT
CASSPFETGTEAFF
>TRBJ1-1|TRBV18|16|.|.
TGTGCCAGCTCACCTACGGCCGGGACATTTAACACTGAAGCTTTCTTT
CASSPTAGTFNTEAFF
>TRBJ2-1|TRBV28|13|TRBD1|.
TGTGCCAGCAGTAGGACAGGGCGAAAACAGCAGTTCTTC
CASSRTGRKQQFF
>TRBJ2-2|TRBV5-4|17|TRBD2|.
TGTGCCAGCAGCTCCCTCCCGACTAGCGGGAACACCGGGGAGCTGTTTTTT
CASSSLPTSGNTGELFF
>TRBJ1-5|TRBV6-1|15|TRBD1|.
TGTGCCAGCACCACGGACAGGGACCGAAATCAGCCCCAGCATTTT
CASTTDRDRNQPQHF
>TRBJ1-2|TRBV28|15|.|few
TGTGCCAGCAGGTCGGACAGAACCTTTAACTATGGCTACACCTTC
CASRSDRTFNYGYTF
>TRBJ1-5|TRBV19|17|TRBD1|.
TGTGCCAGTAGCACCCTATCCGGGACAGGGGCTAATCAGCCCCAGCATTTT
CASSTLSGTGANQPQHF
>TRBJ2-7|TRBV6-5|15|TRBD1|.
TGTGCCAGCAGGAAAAACAGGGGCCCCACGAGCGAGCAGTACTTC
CASRKNRGPTSEQYF
>TRBJ2-7|TRBV29-1|12|.|.
TGCAGCGTCCGACCGGGGAACCGAGAGCAGTACTTC
CSVRPGNREQYF